This TCR beta chain stems from a study of shared clonotypes between healthy human individuals. With regard to this clone: A much larger clonotype is one base distant, so this may be a read error. The same CDR3 is also encoded by other DNA sequences in this sample.

Genomic DNA from unsorted samples was obtained from around 88 million PBMCs (per sample). Genomic DNA of every subset was divided equally among multiple immunoSEQ plates. The table came from immunoSEQ multiplex PCR; TCRdb's copy has only in-frame clones and leaves some out. Here the sample spans some 530,000 clones, 81% being singletons. Germline CDR1 is SGHNT and CDR2 is YYREEE (reference sequence). J gave up 4 bases and V 5 bases, and 8 bases lay outside the gene matches. CDR3 length: 16 residues. The source is a middle-aged woman in good health. Some clones in this sample may be carry-over from other donors' samples. The chain employs TRBV5-4 and TRBJ2-3; 12 positions agree with TRBD2. Sequences were obtained from PBMCs. CDR3 loop: CASRVLAGGPADTQYF. CDR3 coding DNA: TGTGCCAGCAGGGTGCTAGCGGGAGGGCCCGCAGATACGCAGTATTTT.